Below, 30 T cell receptor beta chains from the same sample are listed, as sequenced in a study of cytomegalovirus exposure and HLA in healthy donors. The PCR had 60 Vbeta and 13 Jbeta primers. Libraries were prepared by immunoSEQ multiplex PCR; TCRdb keeps only in-frame clonotypes and omits some of them. The sample holds some 130,000 clones, 75% to 90% seen once. Sequencing was performed on PBMCs. These receptors came from a woman between 45 and 60 years old in good health and CMV-seropositive.

This sequence joins TRBV5-4 and TRBJ1-1, with 8 bases aligning to TRBD1. Germline V gene lookup returns CDR1 SGHNT and CDR2 YYREEE (reference sequence). After removal of 4 bases from V and 7 bases from J, the junction contained 6 bases not matched to a gene. The CDR3 loop spans 13 amino acids. CDR3 protein: CASSQTGGGEAFF. The CDR3 DNA reads TGTGCCAGCAGCCAAACAGGGGGAGGTGAAGCTTTCTTT.

The chain links TRBV6-5 to TRBJ1-1; 8 nucleotides agree with TRBD1. This CDR3 is 13 amino acids long. CDR1 and CDR2 (germline): MNHEY, SVGAGI. V was pared by 10 bases and J by 1 base, with 5 bases of the junction left unmatched. The CDR3 loop reads CAIGQGRNTEAFF. The CDR3 region has the DNA TGTGCCATAGGACAGGGAAGGAACACTGAAGCTTTCTTT.

The chain's CDR3 is CAWSTGTSDYNEQFF. The CDR3 nucleotides are TGTGCCTGGAGTACCGGGACTAGCGACTACAATGAGCAGTTCTTC. V usage is TRBV30 and J usage is TRBJ2-1; 10 positions match TRBD2. The CDR3 runs to 15 residues. Germline values: CDR1 GTSNPN, CDR2 SVGIG (reference sequence). Trimming cost V 2 bases and J 3 bases; bases outside gene matches: 4.

The count of this clone is one. The chain joins TRBV5-4 to TRBJ2-7, with 8 bases fitting TRBD1. The CDR3 has 15 residues. Germline assignment: CDR1 SGHNT and CDR2 YYREEE (reference sequence). With V trimmed by 4 bases and J by 3 bases, 9 bases remained unmatched. The CDR3 DNA reads as TGTGCCAGCAGCCGCCCGGGACAGGACTTCTACGAGCAGTACTTC. Amino acid sequence: CASSRPGQDFYEQYF.

This clone was counted only a few times. This chain links TRBV9 with TRBJ1-2; 9 bases are a match to TRBD1. The V and J ends lost 6 bases and 6 bases, in that order; junction bases with no gene match: 18. The CDR3 covers 17 residues. From germline, CDR1 is SGDLS and CDR2 YYNGEE. The chain's CDR3 is CASTPLGTGYVRDGYTF. In DNA, the CDR3 is TGTGCCAGCACCCCGTTGGGGACAGGGTACGTTCGGGATGGCTACACCTTC. Full variable domain (missing parts from reference TRBV9 and TRBJ1-2): DSGVTQTPKHLITATGQRVTLRCSPRSGDLSVYWYQQSLDQGLQFLIQYYNGEERAKGNILERFSAQQFPDLHSELNLSSLELGDSALYFCASTPLGTGYVRDGYTFGSGTRLTVV.

CDR3 nucleotides: TGTGCCAGCAGCGTCGGGGTTGAAAGGTCCTACGAGCAGTACTTC. This codes for CASSVGVERSYEQYF. J is TRBJ2-7 and V is TRBV9, with a weak D call TRBD2 (5 bases). From germline, CDR1 is SGDLS and CDR2 YYNGEE. CDR3 length: 15 amino acids. V dropped 2 bases and J dropped 1 base, with 13 bases sitting between them.

The chain combines TRBV6-5 with TRBJ1-5; D is unclear. V was cut by 2 bases and J by 6 bases, with 8 bases left in between. This CDR3 has 13 amino acids. Germline V gene data show CDR1 as MNHEY and CDR2 as SVGAGI. The CDR3 sequence is CASSYRESQPQHF. CDR3 in DNA: TGTGCCAGCAGTTACAGGGAGAGTCAGCCCCAGCATTTT.

In its sample, this clone was seen a few times. The V and J genes are TRBV18 and TRBJ2-3, with 9 nucleotides matching TRBD1. Germline V gene data show CDR1 as KGHSH and CDR2 as LQKENI. J was trimmed by 4 bases and V by 2 bases; bases with no gene match: 4. This CDR3 is built from 15 residues. The CDR3 sequence is CASSPRTGAPDTQYF. The CDR3 DNA reads TGTGCCAGCTCACCAAGGACAGGGGCCCCAGATACGCAGTATTTT. Combining the CDR3 with reference TRBV18 and TRBJ2-3 gives the whole variable domain NAGVMQNPRHLVRRRGQEARLRCSPMKGHSHVYWYRQLPEEGLKFMVYLQKENIIDESGMPKERFSAEFPKEGPSILRIQQVVRGDSAAYFCASSPRTGAPDTQYFGPGTRLTVL.

The V call is TRBV7-9, the J call TRBJ2-1; 12 bases are a match to TRBD2. J was trimmed by 8 bases and V by 7 bases; bases with no gene match: 6. CDR1 SEHNR and CDR2 FQNEAQ come from the germline V gene (reference sequence). The CDR3 spans 14 residues. CDR3 bases: TGTGCCAGCATTATGACTAGCGGGGGCGATGAGCAGTTCTTC. As protein: CASIMTSGGDEQFF.

This clone occurred once. This rearrangement joins TRBV19 to TRBJ2-1; TRBD2 is a possible D gene (5 bases). Trimming shortened V by 2 bases and J by 0 bases, and 8 bases separated the two germline ends. Germline CDR1 reads LNHDA; CDR2 reads SQIVND (reference sequence). The CDR3 sequence is 15 residues long. Here the CDR3 reads CASSIQRSSYNEQFF. The CDR3 bases are TGTGCCAGTAGTATACAGCGGAGCTCCTACAATGAGCAGTTCTTC.

The chain recombines TRBV7-9 with TRBJ2-1, with 11 bases identical to TRBD2. This CDR3 region has 17 residues. V lost 5 bases, J lost 4 bases, and 10 bases stayed unmatched. Germline V CDR1 and CDR2: SEHNR, FQNEAQ (reference sequence). Here the CDR3 reads CASSARIGTSGYNEQFF. The CDR3 DNA follows: TGTGCCAGCAGCGCCCGGATCGGGACTAGCGGTTACAATGAGCAGTTCTTC.

The rearrangement uses TRBV9 and TRBJ2-1, with D hard to call. Trimming left V 3 bases short and J 5 bases short, with 3 bases between. Germline CDR1 reads SGDLS; CDR2 reads YYNGEE. This CDR3 contains 11 residues. CDR3 sequence reads: CASSANNEQFF. The CDR3 region has the DNA TGTGCCAGCAGCGCCAACAATGAGCAGTTCTTC.

This rearrangement joins TRBV2 to TRBJ1-2; the D is unclear. Trimming shortened V by 7 bases and J by 2 bases, and 8 bases separated the two germline ends. This CDR3 has 12 residues. Germline V lookup: CDR1 SNHLY, CDR2 FYNNEI. CDR3: CASTDRNYGYTF. In DNA, the CDR3 is TGTGCCAGCACTGATAGAAACTATGGCTACACCTTC.

This chain connects TRBV7-3 to TRBJ2-1; 8 nucleotides agree with TRBD2. Germline-derived CDR1 and CDR2 are SGHTA and FQGTGA. The CDR3 is 13 residues long. Unmatched junction bases numbered 1, after V lost 4 bases and J lost 5 bases. The CDR3 protein is CASSSGLDNEQFF. Here the CDR3 DNA reads TGTGCCAGCAGCTCGGGACTAGACAATGAGCAGTTCTTC. Full variable domain (rest looked up from reference TRBV7-3 and TRBJ2-1): GAGVSQTPSNKVTEKGKYVELRCDPISGHTALYWYRQSLGQGPEFLIYFQGTGAADDSGLPNDRFFAVRPEGSVSTLKIQRTERGDSAVYLCASSSGLDNEQFFGPGTRLTVL.

This chain joins TRBV13 and TRBJ2-7, with 10 bases fitting TRBD1. In germline, CDR1 is PRHDT, CDR2 FYEKMQ (reference sequence). This CDR3 is built from 15 residues. Germline trimming cut 5 bases from V and 4 bases from J; bases unmatched to any gene: 8. The CDR3 DNA is TGTGCCAGCAGCACCAGGGACAGGGGCTCGTACGAGCAGTACTTC. Its translation: CASSTRDRGSYEQYF. The whole variable domain, filled in from reference TRBV13 and TRBJ2-7, reads AAGVIQSPRHLIKEKRETATLKCYPIPRHDTVYWYQQGPGQDPQFLISFYEKMQSDKGSIPDRFSAQQFSDYHSELNMSSLELGDSALYFCASSTRDRGSYEQYFGPGTRLTVT.

The chain employs TRBV7-9 and TRBJ1-5; no clear D gene. Trimming took off 2 bases at V and 6 bases at J, with 11 bases between the two ends. This CDR3 has 14 residues. Germline CDR1 is SEHNR and CDR2 is FQNEAQ (reference sequence). The CDR3 is CASSLNGEAQPQHF. CDR3 nucleotide sequence: TGTGCCAGCAGCTTAAACGGGGAGGCTCAGCCCCAGCATTTT.

J is TRBJ1-2 and V is TRBV29-1; D is unresolved. V lost 4 bases and J lost 0, with 15 bases in between. The CDR3 runs to 15 residues. Germline CDR1 reads SQVTM; CDR2 reads ANQGSEA. CDR3 in DNA: TGCAGCGTTGGAGTGGTCGGAGTAGCTAACTATGGCTACACCTTC. Translation: CSVGVVGVANYGYTF. Full variable domain (outside the CDR3, taken from reference TRBV29-1 and TRBJ1-2): SAVISQKPSRDICQRGTSLTIQCQVDSQVTMMFWYRQQPGQSLTLIATANQGSEATYESGFVIDKFPISRPNLTFSTLTVSNMSPEDSSIYLCSVGVVGVANYGYTFGSGTRLTVV.

V and J are TRBV7-9 and TRBJ1-3; the D is unclear. Looked up from germline, CDR1 is SEHNR and CDR2 is FQNEAQ (reference sequence). Trimming shortened V by 4 bases and J by 4 bases, and 11 bases separated the two germline ends. The CDR3 runs 14 residues. CDR3 region: CASSSRWRGNTIYF. The CDR3 nucleotides read TGTGCCAGCAGCTCCCGGTGGAGGGGAAACACCATATATTTT. Full variable domain (rest looked up from reference TRBV7-9 and TRBJ1-3): DTGVSQNPRHKITKRGQNVTFRCDPISEHNRLYWYRQTLGQGPEFLTYFQNEAQLEKSRLLSDRFSAERPKGSFSTLEIQRTEQGDSAMYLCASSSRWRGNTIYFGEGSWLTVV.

The chain is built from TRBV28 and TRBJ2-2; the D is unclear. Trimming removed 5 bases from V and 9 bases from J, with 16 bases in between. In germline, CDR1 is MDHEN, CDR2 SYDVKM. CDR3 length equals 14 residues. Written as DNA, the CDR3 is TGTGCCAGCAGTCCCCCCCACCGCGTTTGGGAGCTGTTTTTT. Protein product: CASSPPHRVWELFF.

A few counts support this clone. The CDR3 sequence: CASSPRGTGELFF. DNA for the CDR3: TGTGCCAGCAGCCCCAGGGGTACCGGGGAGCTGTTTTTT. The gene calls are TRBV28 and TRBJ2-2; D is possibly TRBD1 (6 bases). This CDR3 comprises 13 residues. CDR1 and CDR2 from the germline V gene are MDHEN and SYDVKM. V dropped 6 bases and J dropped 5 bases, with 10 bases sitting between them.

The chain combines TRBV6-6 with TRBJ1-6, with D maybe TRBD1 (5 bases). The CDR3 consists of 16 residues. With 4 bases removed from V and 0 bases from J, the gap between germline ends came to 10 bases. CDR1 and CDR2 (germline): MNHNY, SVGAGI (reference sequence). CDR3 sequence (DNA): TGTGCCAGCAGTTCGGCGGGGGGCTCCTATAATTCACCCCTCCACTTT. Translating it yields CASSSAGGSYNSPLHF.

Turning to this clone: This sample also contains other DNA sequences that code for the same CDR3. The chain joins TRBV14 to TRBJ1-2, with 8 bases fitting TRBD1. J was trimmed by 5 bases and V by 1 base; bases with no gene match: 0. This CDR3 region has 13 residues. The germline V gene encodes CDR1 SGHDN and CDR2 FVKESK. The CDR3 loop is CASSQGQGYGYTF. CDR3 coding DNA: TGTGCCAGCAGCCAAGGACAGGGGTATGGCTACACCTTC.

The CDR3 region has the DNA TGCGCCAGCAGCTTGGTGTCAGGGGGAAATGAAAAACTGTTTTTT. Encoded protein: CASSLVSGGNEKLFF. V gene TRBV5-1 combines with J gene TRBJ1-4; 7 bases fit TRBD1. Germline CDR1 reads SGHRS; CDR2 reads YFSETQ. Trimming cost V 0 bases and J 5 bases; bases outside gene matches: 4. The CDR3 covers 15 residues.

This clone was observed a single time. The CDR3 region has the DNA TGCGCCAGCAGGGCCTGGACTGGAGATGAGCAGTTCTTC. This gives the protein CASRAWTGDEQFF. The chain links TRBV4-1 to TRBJ2-1; D is possibly TRBD2 (5 bases). Deletions cut 6 bases from V and 8 bases from J, with 14 bases between. The CDR3 has 13 amino acids. CDR1 is MGHRA, CDR2 YSYEKL, per germline.

The V and J genes are TRBV5-1 and TRBJ1-2; no definite D call. The V gene lost 5 bases and the J gene lost 1 base, with 9 bases spanning the gap. The germline CDR1 and CDR2 sequences are SGHRS and YFSETQ. The CDR3 runs 13 residues. CDR3 protein: CASSADINYGYTF. CDR3 nucleotides: TGCGCCAGCAGTGCTGACATTAACTATGGCTACACCTTC.

This chain connects TRBV5-1 to TRBJ2-5; D is undetermined. There are 15 residues in the CDR3. V dropped 1 base and J dropped 3 bases, with 13 bases sitting between them. Per the germline V gene, CDR1 is SGHRS and CDR2 is YFSETQ. The CDR3 spells CASSLLLTGEETQYF. The CDR3 coding sequence is TGCGCCAGCAGCTTGCTACTTACCGGAGAAGAGACCCAGTACTTC. Supplemented by reference TRBV5-1 and TRBJ2-5, the full variable domain reads KAGVTQTPRYLIKTRGQQVTLSCSPISGHRSVSWYQQTPGQGLQFLFEYFSETQRNKGNFPGRFSGRQFSNSRSEMNVSTLELGDSALYLCASSLLLTGEETQYFGPGTRLLVL.

Details on this clone: In the same sample, other DNA sequences code for this CDR3. This chain links TRBV29-1 with TRBJ1-5, with TRBD1 matching 8 bases. The V and J ends lost 6 bases and 5 bases, in that order; junction bases with no gene match: 6. CDR1 SQVTM and CDR2 ANQGSEA come from the germline V gene. The CDR3 length is 13 residues. The CDR3 loop is CSVSQGADQPQHF. The CDR3 DNA reads TGCAGCGTCTCCCAGGGGGCCGATCAGCCCCAGCATTTT.

This chain connects TRBV4-3 to TRBJ2-1; TRBD2 is a possible D gene (6 bases). Germline CDR1 reads LGHNA; CDR2 reads YSLEER. This CDR3 spans 15 amino acids. Trimming stripped 4 bases from V and 5 bases from J, with 15 bases between. CDR3 coding DNA: TGCGCCAGCAGCCTTCTCTGGGCGGGGAACAATGAGCAGTTCTTC. Protein: CASSLLWAGNNEQFF.

This chain uses TRBV20-1 with TRBJ1-1; 7 bases map to TRBD1. This CDR3 spans 10 amino acids. Germline trimming cut 7 bases from V and 10 bases from J; bases unmatched to any gene: 6. Germline CDR1 is DFQATT and CDR2 is SNEGSKA (reference sequence). The DNA for the CDR3 is TGCAGTGTCCAGGGGGGCGGAGCTTTCTTT. It specifies CSVQGGGAFF.

The V and J genes are TRBV7-2 and TRBJ2-3, with D perhaps TRBD2 (5 bases). This CDR3 spans 15 amino acids. CDR1 and CDR2 (germline): SGHTA, FQGNSA. V gave up 4 bases and J gave up 2 bases, with 13 bases separating them. The CDR3 reads CASSSGGPYTDTQYF. The CDR3 nucleotides are TGTGCCAGCAGCTCAGGAGGACCATACACAGATACGCAGTATTTT.